This T cell receptor beta chain was documented in a study of T cell clones after liver transplantation. Study findings and constraints: Low donor cell numbers restricted donor-reactive repertoire measurement in a couple of subjects.

The CDR3 is made up of 18 amino acids. The germline CDR1 and CDR2 sequences are MGHDK and SYGVNS. Germline trimming cut 6 bases from V and 4 bases from J; bases unmatched to any gene: 15. As concerns this clone: Its antigen is as yet unknown.

Here immunoSEQ multiplex PCR was the method, and the copy in TCRdb shows in-frame clones only, minus some. Here the sample spans around 20,000 clones, 88% being singletons. This receptor was identified in a human donor who received a liver transplant. V usage is TRBV25-1 and J usage is TRBJ2-2; 9 bases align to TRBD1. This specimen consisted of CD8+ T cells from blood, obtained before liver transplant. The CDR3 is CASSGRVGQGIFTGELFF. DNA of the CDR3: TGTGCCAGCAGCGGCCGGGTCGGACAGGGGATCTTCACCGGGGAGCTGTTTTTT.